The 21 T cell receptor beta chains below come from one sample, sequenced in a study of T cell responses to AZD1222 COVID-19 vaccine. Sequencing used immunoSEQ multiplex PCR; TCRdb keeps in-frame clones, though not all of them. Among 98,000 or so clones listed, approximately 88% were seen once. The material was peripheral blood, obtained 28 days after the second AZD1222 dose. The receptors derive from an adult who received the AZD1222 COVID-19 vaccine.

This sequence joins TRBV30 and TRBJ2-2; D is possibly TRBD1 or TRBD2 (6 bases each). The germline gives CDR1 GTSNPN, CDR2 SVGIG (reference sequence). Trimming shortened V by 3 bases and J by 5 bases, and 10 bases separated the two germline ends. The CDR3 has 13 amino acids. DNA of the CDR3: TGTGCCTGGAGCGGAGGGGGAACCGGGGAGCTGTTTTTT. Translated: CAWSGGGTGELFF.

The chain carries TRBV7-2 and TRBJ2-7; 9 nucleotides align to TRBD2. V shed 5 bases, J shed 3 bases, and the junction held 11 bases outside the gene matches. The germline CDR1 and CDR2 sequences are SGHTA and FQGNSA. The CDR3 spans 16 residues. This CDR3 reads CASSPSPAGGFYEQYF. The CDR3 bases are TGTGCCAGCAGCCCCTCCCCGGCGGGAGGGTTCTACGAGCAGTACTTC.

This clone was picked up one time. V is TRBV5-7 and J is TRBJ1-1; D remains ambiguous. TRBV5-7 belongs to the ORF category, with a function that is uncertain. This CDR3 has 16 amino acids. Trimming removed 0 bases from V and 1 base from J, with 13 bases in between. The CDR3 here is CASSLGRAESNTEAFF. As DNA, the CDR3 is TGTGCCAGCAGCTTGGGACGGGCAGAATCGAACACTGAAGCTTTCTTT.

Concerning this clone: Relative to the germline gene, one junction end is altered; a read error may explain this. This sequence joins TRBV5-3 and TRBJ1-2, with 7 positions matching TRBD1. TRBV5-3 is known as an ORF, though its function is uncertain. The CDR3 loop spans 16 amino acids. The CDR3 sequence: CARNLPGQQTIYGYTF. The DNA for the CDR3 is TGTGCCAGAAACTTGCCGGGACAGCAAACTATCTATGGCTACACCTTC.

V usage is TRBV7-9 and J usage is TRBJ1-1, with a weak D call TRBD1 (6 bases). Trimming removed 6 bases from V and 2 bases from J, with 10 bases in between. The CDR3 contains 13 residues. Germline V gives CDR1 SEHNR, CDR2 FQNEAQ (reference sequence). In DNA form, the CDR3 reads TGTGCCAGCAGTTGGGGGGCTAACACTGAAGCTTTCTTT. Its protein is CASSWGANTEAFF. Drawing the rest from reference TRBV7-9 and TRBJ1-1, the complete variable domain is DTGVSQNPRHKITKRGQNVTFRCDPISEHNRLYWYRQTLGQGPEFLTYFQNEAQLEKSRLLSDRFSAERPKGSFSTLEIQRTEQGDSAMYLCASSWGANTEAFFGQGTRLTVV.

The rearrangement links TRBV6-5 to TRBJ1-5; D not certain. Germline values: CDR1 MNHEY, CDR2 SVGAGI. Deletions cut 0 bases from V and 4 bases from J, with 7 bases between. CDR3 length equals 14 residues. Here the CDR3 reads CASSYSYGNQPQHF. The CDR3 DNA sequence: TGTGCCAGCAGTTACTCGTACGGTAATCAGCCCCAGCATTTT.

This sequence joins TRBV27 and TRBJ2-3; no reliable D call. V was clipped by 8 bases and J by 6 bases, with 12 bases between them. The CDR3 is made up of 12 amino acids. Germline-derived CDR1 and CDR2 are MNHEY and SMNVEV (reference sequence). The CDR3 DNA sequence: TGTGCCAGCGGTATGGTTTTGGATACGCAGTATTTT. Its translation: CASGMVLDTQYF.

The chain combines TRBV2 with TRBJ1-1, with TRBD1 as a possible D gene (6 bases). Germline CDR1 is SNHLY and CDR2 is FYNNEI. V dropped 4 bases and J dropped 4 bases, with 10 bases sitting between them. The CDR3 contains 13 residues. In DNA, the CDR3 is TGTGCCAGCAGTGTGGGCAGGGGCACTGAAGCTTTCTTT. Its translation: CASSVGRGTEAFF.

This chain joins TRBV7-2 and TRBJ1-2; D may be TRBD1 (6 bases). There are 11 residues in the CDR3. Trimming shortened V by 4 bases and J by 7 bases, and 7 bases separated the two germline ends. CDR1 is SGHTA and CDR2 is FQGNSA in the germline V gene. CDR3: CASSWGRGYTF. CDR3 sequence (DNA): TGTGCCAGCAGCTGGGGGCGTGGCTACACCTTC. The full variable domain, rest sourced from reference TRBV7-2 and TRBJ1-2, is GAGVSQSPSNKVTEKGKDVELRCDPISGHTALYWYRQSLGQGLEFLIYFQGNSAPDKSGLPSDRFSAERTGGSVSTLTIQRTQQEDSAVYLCASSWGRGYTFGSGTRLTVV.

CDR3 DNA: TGTGCCAGCAGCCCCGCGGGGGAGCCCCAAGAGACCCAGTACTTC. Its protein is CASSPAGEPQETQYF. The chain is built from TRBV3-1 (or the pseudogene TRBV3-2) and TRBJ2-5; 7 bases line up with TRBD2. The length of the CDR3 is 15 residues. Germline CDR1 and CDR2: LGHDT and YNNKEL (reference sequence). Trimming cost V 4 bases and J 1 base; bases outside gene matches: 6.

The chain couples TRBV11-2 to TRBJ2-1; D unresolved. Trimming removed 1 base from V and 14 bases from J, with 12 bases in between. The CDR3 spans 12 residues. CDR1 and CDR2 (germline): SGHAT, FQNNGV. The CDR3 DNA sequence: TGTGCCAGCAGCTTAGTTCTCCTTGGAAAGTTCTTC. The encoded protein is CASSLVLLGKFF.

V is TRBV2 and J is TRBJ1-5; 11 bases fit TRBD1. The CDR3 length is 15 residues. CDR1 is SNHLY and CDR2 is FYNNEI in the germline V gene. The V segment lost 6 bases and the J segment 4 bases; nucleotides outside the gene matches: 5. The CDR3 sequence: CASRIGTGGNQPQHF. The CDR3 coding sequence is TGTGCCAGCAGAATAGGGACAGGGGGAAATCAGCCCCAGCATTTT. Supplemented by reference TRBV2 and TRBJ1-5, the full variable domain reads EPEVTQTPSHQVTQMGQEVILRCVPISNHLYFYWYRQILGQKVEFLVSFYNNEISEKSEIFDDQFSVERPDGSNFTLKIRSTKLEDSAMYFCASRIGTGGNQPQHFGDGTRLSIL.

This clone was observed once. The J gene is TRBJ1-1, the V gene TRBV7-9, with TRBD1 identical over 7 bases. This CDR3 is built from 16 residues. Trimming at V came to 0 bases and at J to 0 bases, leaving 4 bases not matched to a gene. Germline values: CDR1 SEHNR, CDR2 FQNEAQ (reference sequence). CDR3: CASSLADRDMNTEAFF. The CDR3, as DNA: TGTGCCAGCAGCTTAGCTGACAGGGACATGAACACTGAAGCTTTCTTT. Supplemented by reference TRBV7-9 and TRBJ1-1, the full variable domain reads DTGVSQNPRHKITKRGQNVTFRCDPISEHNRLYWYRQTLGQGPEFLTYFQNEAQLEKSRLLSDRFSAERPKGSFSTLEIQRTEQGDSAMYLCASSLADRDMNTEAFFGQGTRLTVV.

The chain has TRBV3-1 (or the pseudogene TRBV3-2) and TRBJ2-5, with D perhaps assigned TRBD1 or TRBD2 (5 bases each). V was pared by 4 bases and J by 1 base, with 10 bases between. CDR3 size: 14 residues. Germline V gene data show CDR1 as LGHDT and CDR2 as YNNKEL (reference sequence). The CDR3 is CASSPGTIQETQYF. CDR3 sequence (DNA): TGTGCCAGCAGCCCCGGGACGATCCAAGAGACCCAGTACTTC.

CDR3: CASSPSPPEGSANEQFF. CDR3 bases: TGTGCCAGCAGCCCCTCCCCACCGGAGGGATCGGCCAATGAGCAGTTCTTC. V is TRBV11-3 and J is TRBJ2-1; D may be TRBD2 (6 bases). V was cut by 5 bases and J by 6 bases, with 23 bases left in between. The CDR3 has 17 residues. Germline values: CDR1 SGHNT, CDR2 YENEEA.

The chain couples TRBV10-3 to TRBJ2-3; D remains unclear. The CDR3 contains 11 residues. V shed 8 bases and J shed 5 bases, with 8 bases lying between them. Germline loops: CDR1 ENHRY, CDR2 SYGVKD. This CDR3 is CAILVVDTQYF. The CDR3 DNA sequence: TGTGCCATCCTAGTCGTAGATACGCAGTATTTT.

The CDR3 sequence: CASSPAGTAYGYTF. As DNA, the CDR3 is TGTGCCAGCAGTCCCGCCGGGACAGCTTATGGCTACACCTTC. The chain joins TRBV28 to TRBJ1-2; TRBD1 aligns across 7 bases. Trimming at V came to 5 bases and at J to 5 bases, leaving 8 bases not matched to a gene. Germline V gives CDR1 MDHEN, CDR2 SYDVKM. The CDR3 is 14 residues long.

The V and J genes are TRBV28 and TRBJ1-2, with 8 nucleotides matching TRBD1. The germline gives CDR1 MDHEN, CDR2 SYDVKM. This CDR3 is built from 13 residues. V was clipped by 8 bases and J by 4 bases; unmatched bases: 6. The CDR3 region has the DNA TGTGCCAGCGGGGTGACAGGGGTCTATGGCTACACCTTC. Amino acids: CASGVTGVYGYTF.

The gene calls are TRBV19 and TRBJ1-5; D is undetermined. The germline V and J ends were trimmed by 5 bases and 0 bases, with 11 bases remaining between them. The CDR3 totals 15 residues. Germline loops: CDR1 LNHDA, CDR2 SQIVND (reference sequence). CDR3 amino acids: CASSPYPNSNQPQHF. The DNA of the CDR3 is TGTGCCAGTAGTCCGTATCCGAATAGCAATCAGCCCCAGCATTTT. The full variable domain, rest sourced from reference TRBV19 and TRBJ1-5, is DGGITQSPKYLFRKEGQNVTLSCEQNLNHDAMYWYRQDPGQGLRLIYYSQIVNDFQKGDIAEGYSVSREKKESFPLTVTSAQKNPTAFYLCASSPYPNSNQPQHFGDGTRLSIL.

Notes on this clone: The same CDR3 also results from other DNA sequences found in this sample. The chain has TRBV12-3 or TRBV12-4 and TRBJ1-2; no firm D call. CDR3 length equals 13 residues. The ends were cut back, 3 bases at V and 3 bases at J, with 8 bases in the middle. Here the CDR3 reads CASSFRPDYGYTF. Written as DNA, the CDR3 is TGTGCCAGCAGTTTTAGGCCCGACTATGGCTACACCTTC.

This chain connects TRBV6-5 to TRBJ1-4; D is unclear. V was clipped by 6 bases and J by 6 bases, with 14 bases between them. This CDR3 is built from 14 residues. CDR1 is MNHEY and CDR2 is SVGAGI in the germline V gene. The CDR3 region is CASRRPSGDEKLFF. The CDR3 coding sequence is TGTGCCAGCAGACGGCCTTCTGGGGATGAAAAACTGTTTTTT.